The entry that follows covers one T cell receptor (beta chain) sequence. Its target is not known. The data were taken from a study of OX40 agonist ivuxolimab in advanced cancers. Data came from immunoSEQ multiplex PCR; TCRdb stores just in-frame clones and leaves some out. Among 20,000 to 25,000 clones listed, approximately 79% were seen once. Study-level results: Average numbers of expanded clones were greater in CD8+ T cells than in CD4+.

The CDR3 length is 13 residues. Germline V CDR1 and CDR2: SNHLY, FYNNEI. V lost 0 bases to trimming and J lost 7 bases, with 6 bases between them. Autoimmune disease history or systemic immunosuppression was exclusionary. This sample comprised CD4+ or CD8+ T cells sorted from blood, obtained in a trial of the OX40 agonist ivuxolimab. The sequence came from an adult with an advanced solid tumor such as melanoma, head and neck, liver or kidney cancer. The chain links TRBV2 to TRBJ2-2; D is ambiguous. CDR3 protein: CASSEAAHGELFF. The CDR3 DNA reads TGTGCCAGCAGTGAAGCGGCACACGGGGAGCTGTTTTTT.